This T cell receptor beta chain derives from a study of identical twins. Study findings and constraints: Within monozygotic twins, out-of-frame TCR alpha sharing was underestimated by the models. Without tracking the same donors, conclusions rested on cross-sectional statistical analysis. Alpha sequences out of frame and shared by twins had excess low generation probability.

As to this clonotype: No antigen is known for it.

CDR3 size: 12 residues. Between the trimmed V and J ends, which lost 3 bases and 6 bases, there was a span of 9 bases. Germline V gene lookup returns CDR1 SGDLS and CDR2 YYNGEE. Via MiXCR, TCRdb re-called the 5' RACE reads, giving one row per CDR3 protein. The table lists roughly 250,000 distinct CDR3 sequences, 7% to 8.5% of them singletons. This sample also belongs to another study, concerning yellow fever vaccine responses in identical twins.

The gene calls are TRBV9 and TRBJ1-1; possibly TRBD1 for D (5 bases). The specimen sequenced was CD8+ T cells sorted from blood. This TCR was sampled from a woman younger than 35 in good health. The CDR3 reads CASSARGAEAFF. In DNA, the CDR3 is TGTGCCAGCAGCGCCCGGGGGGCTGAAGCTTTCTTT. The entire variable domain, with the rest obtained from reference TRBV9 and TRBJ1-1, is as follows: DSGVTQTPKHLITATGQRVTLRCSPRSGDLSVYWYQQSLDQGLQFLIQYYNGEERAKGNILERFSAQQFPDLHSELNLSSLELGDSALYFCASSARGAEAFFGQGTRLTVV.